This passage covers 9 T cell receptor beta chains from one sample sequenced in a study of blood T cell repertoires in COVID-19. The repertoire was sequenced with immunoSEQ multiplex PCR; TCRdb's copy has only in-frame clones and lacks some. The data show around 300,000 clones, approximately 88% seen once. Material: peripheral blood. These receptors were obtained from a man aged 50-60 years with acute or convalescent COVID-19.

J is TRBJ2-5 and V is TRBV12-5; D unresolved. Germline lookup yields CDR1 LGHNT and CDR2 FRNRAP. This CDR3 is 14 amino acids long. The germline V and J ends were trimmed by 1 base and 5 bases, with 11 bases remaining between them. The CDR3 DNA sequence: TGTGCTAGTGGTTTGGGCGGCGGCTTGGAGACCCAGTACTTC. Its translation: CASGLGGGLETQYF.

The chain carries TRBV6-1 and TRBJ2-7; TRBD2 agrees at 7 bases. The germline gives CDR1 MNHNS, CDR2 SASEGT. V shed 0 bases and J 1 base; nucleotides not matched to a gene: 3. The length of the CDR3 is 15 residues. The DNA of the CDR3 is TGTGCCAGCAGTGAAGCGCGGGGGATATCCTACGAGCAGTACTTC. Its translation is CASSEARGISYEQYF.

The DNA for the CDR3 is TGTGCCAGCAGACAACTAGCGTCCGGCTACGAGCAGTACTTC. Translation: CASRQLASGYEQYF. V usage is TRBV7-2 and J usage is TRBJ2-7, with 7 positions matching TRBD2. With V trimmed by 6 bases and J by 3 bases, 8 bases remained unmatched. Germline values: CDR1 SGHTA, CDR2 FQGNSA. The CDR3 extends over 14 amino acids.

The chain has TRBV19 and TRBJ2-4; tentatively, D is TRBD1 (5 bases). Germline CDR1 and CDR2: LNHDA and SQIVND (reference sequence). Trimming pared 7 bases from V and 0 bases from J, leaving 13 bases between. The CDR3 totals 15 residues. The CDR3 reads CASTVGAIAKNIQYF. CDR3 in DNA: TGTGCCAGTACGGTAGGGGCTATAGCCAAAAACATTCAGTACTTC.

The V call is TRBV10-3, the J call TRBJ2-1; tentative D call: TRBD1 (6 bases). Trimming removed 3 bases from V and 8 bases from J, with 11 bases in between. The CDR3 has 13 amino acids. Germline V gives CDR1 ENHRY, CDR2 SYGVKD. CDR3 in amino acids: CAISERQADEQFF. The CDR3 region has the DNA TGTGCCATCAGTGAAAGACAGGCCGATGAGCAGTTCTTC.

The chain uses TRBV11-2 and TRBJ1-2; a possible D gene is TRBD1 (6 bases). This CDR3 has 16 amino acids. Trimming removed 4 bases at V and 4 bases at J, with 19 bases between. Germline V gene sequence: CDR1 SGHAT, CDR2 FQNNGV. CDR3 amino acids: CASSSLTYSGVYGYTF. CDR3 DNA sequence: TGTGCCAGCAGCTCCCTAACTTACTCAGGGGTCTATGGCTACACCTTC.

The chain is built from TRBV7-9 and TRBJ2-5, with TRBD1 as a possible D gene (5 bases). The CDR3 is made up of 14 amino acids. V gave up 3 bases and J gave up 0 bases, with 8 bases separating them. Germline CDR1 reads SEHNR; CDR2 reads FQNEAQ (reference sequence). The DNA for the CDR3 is TGTGCCAGCAGCTTGGGGCAGTACCAAGAGACCCAGTACTTC. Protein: CASSLGQYQETQYF.

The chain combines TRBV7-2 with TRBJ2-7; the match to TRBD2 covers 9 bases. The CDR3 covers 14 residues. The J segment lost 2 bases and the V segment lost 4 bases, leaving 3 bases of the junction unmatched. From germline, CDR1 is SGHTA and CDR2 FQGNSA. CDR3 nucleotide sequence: TGTGCCAGCAGCTCCGCTAGCGGGGCCTACGAGCAGTACTTC. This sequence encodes CASSSASGAYEQYF.

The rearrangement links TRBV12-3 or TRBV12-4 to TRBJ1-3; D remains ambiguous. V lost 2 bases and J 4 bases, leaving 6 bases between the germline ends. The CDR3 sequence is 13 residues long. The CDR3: CASSLLQGNTIYF. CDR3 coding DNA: TGTGCCAGCAGTTTACTGCAGGGAAACACCATATATTTT.